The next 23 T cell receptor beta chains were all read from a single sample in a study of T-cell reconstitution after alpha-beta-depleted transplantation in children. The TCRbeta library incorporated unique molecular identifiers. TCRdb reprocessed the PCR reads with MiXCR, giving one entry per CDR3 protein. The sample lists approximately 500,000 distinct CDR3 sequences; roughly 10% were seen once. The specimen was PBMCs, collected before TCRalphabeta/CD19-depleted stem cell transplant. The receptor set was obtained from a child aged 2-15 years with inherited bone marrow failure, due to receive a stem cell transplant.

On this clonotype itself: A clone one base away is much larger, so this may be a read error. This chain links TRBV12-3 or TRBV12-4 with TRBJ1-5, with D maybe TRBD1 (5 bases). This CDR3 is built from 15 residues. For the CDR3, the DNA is TGTGCCGGCAGTTTAGTCGTACAGGGCAATCAGCCCCAGCATTTT. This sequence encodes CAGSLVVQGNQPQHF.

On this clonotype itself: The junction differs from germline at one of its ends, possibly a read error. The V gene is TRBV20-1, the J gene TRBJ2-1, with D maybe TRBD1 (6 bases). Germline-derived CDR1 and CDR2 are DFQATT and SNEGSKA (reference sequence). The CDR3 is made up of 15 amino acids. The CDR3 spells CCARGGRGYYNEQFF. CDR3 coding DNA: TGCTGTGCCCGCGGTGGCAGGGGTTACTACAATGAGCAGTTCTTC.

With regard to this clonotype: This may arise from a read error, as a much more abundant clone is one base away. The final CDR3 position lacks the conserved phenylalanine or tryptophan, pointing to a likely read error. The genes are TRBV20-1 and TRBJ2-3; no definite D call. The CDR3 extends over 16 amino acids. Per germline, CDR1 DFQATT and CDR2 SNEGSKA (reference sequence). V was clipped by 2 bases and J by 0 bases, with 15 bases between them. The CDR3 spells CSARLGLKQSTDTQYS. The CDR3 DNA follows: TGCAGTGCTAGACTAGGTCTGAAACAGAGCACAGATACGCAGTATTCT.

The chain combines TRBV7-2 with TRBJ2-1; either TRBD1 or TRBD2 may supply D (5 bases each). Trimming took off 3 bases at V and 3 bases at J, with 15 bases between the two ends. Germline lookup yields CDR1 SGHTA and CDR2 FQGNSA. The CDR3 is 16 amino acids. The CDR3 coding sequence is TGTGCCAGCAGCTTTAGGGGAGAATTATTCTACAATGAGCAGTTCTTC. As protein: CASSFRGELFYNEQFF.

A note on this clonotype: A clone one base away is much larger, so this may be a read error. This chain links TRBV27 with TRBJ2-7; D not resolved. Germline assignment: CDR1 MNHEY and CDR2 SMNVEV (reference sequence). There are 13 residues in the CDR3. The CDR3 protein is CASTQSPRFEHYF. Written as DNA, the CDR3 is TGTGCCAGCACCCAGAGCCCCAGGTTTGAGCATTACTTC.

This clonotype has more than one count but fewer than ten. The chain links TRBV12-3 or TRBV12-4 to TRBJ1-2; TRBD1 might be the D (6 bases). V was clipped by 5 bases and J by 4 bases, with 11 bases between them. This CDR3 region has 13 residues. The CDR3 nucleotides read TGTGCCAGCAGTAACAGGGATCTCTATGGCTACACCTTC. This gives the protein CASSNRDLYGYTF.

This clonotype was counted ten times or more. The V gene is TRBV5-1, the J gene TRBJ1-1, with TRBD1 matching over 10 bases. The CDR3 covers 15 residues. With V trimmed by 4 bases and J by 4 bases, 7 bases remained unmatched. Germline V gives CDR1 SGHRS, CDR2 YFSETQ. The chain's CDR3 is CASSNRDRGSTEAFF. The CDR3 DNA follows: TGCGCCAGCAGCAACCGGGACAGGGGAAGCACTGAAGCTTTCTTT.

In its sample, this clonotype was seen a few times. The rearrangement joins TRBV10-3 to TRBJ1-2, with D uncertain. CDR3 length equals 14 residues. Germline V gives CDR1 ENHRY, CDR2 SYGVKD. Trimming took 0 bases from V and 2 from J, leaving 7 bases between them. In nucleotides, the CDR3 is TGTGCCATCAGTGAGTCGACGGGGAACTATGGCTACACCTTC. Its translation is CAISESTGNYGYTF.

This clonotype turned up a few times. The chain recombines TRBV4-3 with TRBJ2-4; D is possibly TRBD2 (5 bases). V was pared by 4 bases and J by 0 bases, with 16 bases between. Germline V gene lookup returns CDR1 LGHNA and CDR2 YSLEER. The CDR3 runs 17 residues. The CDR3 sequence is CASSRLTGLGAKNIQYF. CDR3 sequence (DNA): TGCGCCAGCAGCCGCCTAACGGGGTTGGGAGCCAAAAACATTCAGTACTTC.

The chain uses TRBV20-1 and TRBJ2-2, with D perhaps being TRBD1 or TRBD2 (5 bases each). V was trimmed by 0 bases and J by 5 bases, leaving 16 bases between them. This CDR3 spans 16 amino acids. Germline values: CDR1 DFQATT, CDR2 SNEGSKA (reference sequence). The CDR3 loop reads CSARDPARGRTGELFF. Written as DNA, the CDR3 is TGCAGTGCTAGAGATCCAGCCCGGGGACGGACCGGGGAGCTGTTTTTT.

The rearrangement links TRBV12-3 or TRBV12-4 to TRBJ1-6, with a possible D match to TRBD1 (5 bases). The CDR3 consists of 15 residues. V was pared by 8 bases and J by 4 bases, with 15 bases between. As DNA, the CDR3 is TGTGCCAGCCGGAACAAGGGACGGTATAATTCACCCCTCCACTTT. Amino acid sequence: CASRNKGRYNSPLHF.

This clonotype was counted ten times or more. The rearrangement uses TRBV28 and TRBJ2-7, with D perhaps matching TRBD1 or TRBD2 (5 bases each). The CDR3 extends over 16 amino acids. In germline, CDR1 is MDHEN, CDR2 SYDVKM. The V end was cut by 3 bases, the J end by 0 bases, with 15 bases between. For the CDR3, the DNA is TGTGCCAGCAGTTTTCCTGGGACCGTTAGCTCCTACGAGCAGTACTTC. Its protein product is CASSFPGTVSSYEQYF.

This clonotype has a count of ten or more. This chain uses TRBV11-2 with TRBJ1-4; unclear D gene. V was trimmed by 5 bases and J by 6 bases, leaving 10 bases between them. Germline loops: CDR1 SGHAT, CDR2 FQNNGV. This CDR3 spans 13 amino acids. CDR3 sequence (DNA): TGTGCCAGCAGCCGCCCGGGATATGAAAAACTGTTTTTT. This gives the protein CASSRPGYEKLFF.

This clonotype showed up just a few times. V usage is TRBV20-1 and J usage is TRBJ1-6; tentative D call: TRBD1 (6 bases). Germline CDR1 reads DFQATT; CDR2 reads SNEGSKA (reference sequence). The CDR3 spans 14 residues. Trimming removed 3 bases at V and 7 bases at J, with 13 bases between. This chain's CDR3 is CSARDSRINSPLHF. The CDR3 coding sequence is TGCAGTGCTAGGGACAGCCGTATCAATTCACCCCTCCACTTT.

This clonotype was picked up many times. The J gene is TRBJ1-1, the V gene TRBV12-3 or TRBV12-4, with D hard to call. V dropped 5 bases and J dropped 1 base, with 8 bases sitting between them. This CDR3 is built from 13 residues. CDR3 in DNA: TGTGCCAGCAGTCCCCAATGGAACACTGAAGCTTTCTTT. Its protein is CASSPQWNTEAFF.

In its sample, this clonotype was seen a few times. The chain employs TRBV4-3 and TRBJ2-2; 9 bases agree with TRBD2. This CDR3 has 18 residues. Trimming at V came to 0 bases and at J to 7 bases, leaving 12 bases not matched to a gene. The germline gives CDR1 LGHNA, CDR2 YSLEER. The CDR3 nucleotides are TGCGCCAGCAGCCAAGACCCCTGGGCGGGAGGGGTAGGCGGGGAGCTGTTTTTT. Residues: CASSQDPWAGGVGGELFF.

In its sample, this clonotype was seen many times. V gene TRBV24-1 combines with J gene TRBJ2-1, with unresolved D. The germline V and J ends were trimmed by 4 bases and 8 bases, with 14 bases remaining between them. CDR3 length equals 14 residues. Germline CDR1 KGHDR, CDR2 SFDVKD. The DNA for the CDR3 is TGTGCCACCAGTGAGGGATCGCTAAGGGATGAGCAGTTCTTC. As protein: CATSEGSLRDEQFF.

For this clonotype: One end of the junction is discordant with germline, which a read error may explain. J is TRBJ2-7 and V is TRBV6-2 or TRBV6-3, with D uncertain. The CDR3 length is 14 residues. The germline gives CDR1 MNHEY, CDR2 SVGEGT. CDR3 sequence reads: CGSRSARYNYEQYF. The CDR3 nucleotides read TGTGGCAGCAGATCCGCGAGGTACAACTACGAGCAGTACTTC.

The CDR3 region is CASSQPGGGTEAFF. CDR3 sequence (DNA): TGCGCCAGCAGCCAGCCAGGGGGGGGCACTGAAGCTTTCTTT. This chain uses TRBV4-3 with TRBJ1-1; TRBD1 agrees at 7 bases. The CDR3 is 14 amino acids. V was pared by 3 bases and J by 4 bases, with 5 bases of the junction left unmatched. The germline V gene has CDR1 LGHNA and CDR2 YSLEER.

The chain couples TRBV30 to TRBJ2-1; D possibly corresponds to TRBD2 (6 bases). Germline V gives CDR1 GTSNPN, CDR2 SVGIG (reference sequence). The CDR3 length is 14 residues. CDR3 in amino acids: CAWGGGDSYNEQFF. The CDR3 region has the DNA TGTGCGTGGGGAGGAGGGGACTCCTACAATGAGCAGTTCTTC.

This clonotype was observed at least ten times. The CDR3 spells CAIRNRPESYEQYF. In DNA, the CDR3 is TGTGCCATCCGCAATCGGCCAGAATCCTACGAGCAGTACTTC. This rearrangement joins TRBV5-7 to TRBJ2-7; no reliable D call. TRBV5-7 is identified as an open reading frame with a role that is uncertain. CDR3 length: 14 amino acids. V lost 9 bases and J 1 base, leaving 17 bases between the germline ends.

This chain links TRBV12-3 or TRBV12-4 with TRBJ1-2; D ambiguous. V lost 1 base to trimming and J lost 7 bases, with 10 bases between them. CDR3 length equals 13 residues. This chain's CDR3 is CASSLGQPGGYTF. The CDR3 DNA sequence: TGTGCCAGCAGTTTAGGCCAGCCGGGTGGCTACACCTTC.

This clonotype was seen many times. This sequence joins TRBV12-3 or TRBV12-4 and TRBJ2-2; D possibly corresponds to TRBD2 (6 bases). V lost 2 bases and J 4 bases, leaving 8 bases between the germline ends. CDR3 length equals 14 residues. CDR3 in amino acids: CASSLFGSTGELFF. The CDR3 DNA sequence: TGTGCCAGCAGTTTATTCGGGAGCACCGGGGAGCTGTTTTTT.